This T cell receptor (beta chain) was captured in a study of regulatory T cells in long-lasting Graves disease. The overall study: Positivity for TSH receptor antibodies plus over 5 years of antithyroid drugs meant persistent Graves' disease. Study-wide results and caveats: A limited number of samples was an acknowledged limitation. It was in persistent disease that TRBV28, TRBJ1-2 and TRBJ2-5 were favored.

There are many counts of this clonotype. The antigen remains undetermined. This CDR3 has 15 residues. CDR1 is SGHTA, CDR2 FQGTGA, per germline. V lost 4 bases and J lost 4; bases outside the gene matches: 8. Both iRepertoire HTBI primers and Arm-PCR of CDR3 regions were used to build the TCR beta libraries. TCRdb fed the multiplex PCR reads into MiXCR, producing one record per CDR3 protein. Of under 350,000 distinct CDR3 sequences detected, 20% to 25% appear once; the ten largest clones hold approximately 53%. Time point specified: persistent/refractory GD, antithyroid drugs over 5 years with positive TRAb. PBMCs were the source of the RNA used for TCR sequencing.

The sample was peripheral blood mononuclear cells (PBMCs), taken when the disease was refractory, from a patient treated with antithyroid drugs. This rearrangement joins TRBV7-3 to TRBJ2-3; 7 bases fit TRBD2. The receptor was derived from a female donor with Graves disease. CDR3 residues: CASSYGLGWADTQYF. The CDR3 nucleotides are TGTGCCAGCAGCTACGGACTAGGATGGGCAGATACGCAGTATTTT.